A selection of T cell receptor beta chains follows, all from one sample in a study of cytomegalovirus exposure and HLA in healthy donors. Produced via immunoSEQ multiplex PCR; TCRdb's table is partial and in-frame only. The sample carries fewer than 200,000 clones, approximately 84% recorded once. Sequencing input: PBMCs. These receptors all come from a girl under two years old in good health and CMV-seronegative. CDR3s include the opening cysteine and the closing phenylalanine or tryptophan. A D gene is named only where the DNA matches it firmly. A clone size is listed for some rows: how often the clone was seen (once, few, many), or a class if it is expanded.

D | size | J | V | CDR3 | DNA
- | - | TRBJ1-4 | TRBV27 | CASSPRQDHSNEKLFF | TGTGCCAGCAGTCCTCGACAGGACCATAGTAATGAAAAACTGTTTTTT
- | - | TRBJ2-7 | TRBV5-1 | CASSLGGPNPYYEQYF | TGCGCCAGCAGCTTGGGGGGGCCTAATCCCTATTACGAGCAGTACTTC
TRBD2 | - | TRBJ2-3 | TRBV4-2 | CASSQDGTSGARPNTDTQYF | TGTGCCAGCAGCCAAGATGGGACTAGCGGGGCCAGACCTAACACAGATACGCAGTATTTT
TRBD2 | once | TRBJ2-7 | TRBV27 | CASKAGGGYEQYF | TGTGCCAGCAAGGCGGGAGGGGGGTACGAGCAGTACTTC
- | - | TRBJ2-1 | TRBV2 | CASKIRGEQFF | TGTGCCAGCAAAATCAGGGGTGAGCAGTTCTTC
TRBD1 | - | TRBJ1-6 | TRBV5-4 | CASSARTGDNSPLHF | TGTGCCAGCAGCGCCCGGACAGGGGATAATTCACCCCTCCACTTT
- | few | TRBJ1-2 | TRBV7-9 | CAPGGDYGYTF | TGTGCACCAGGAGGCGACTATGGCTACACCTTC
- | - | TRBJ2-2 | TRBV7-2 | CASSLGTRSTGELFF | TGTGCCAGCAGCTTAGGAACAAGGAGTACCGGGGAGCTGTTTTTT
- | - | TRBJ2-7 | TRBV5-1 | CASSSGGSAYEQYF | TGCGCCAGCAGCTCTGGAGGGTCCGCCTACGAGCAGTACTTC
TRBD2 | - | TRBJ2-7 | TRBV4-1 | CASSLGLAGAYEQYF | TGCGCCAGCAGCCTGGGACTAGCGGGAGCCTACGAGCAGTACTTC
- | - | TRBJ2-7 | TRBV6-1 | CASYRKQTYEQYF | TGTGCCAGTTACAGGAAACAAACCTACGAGCAGTACTTC
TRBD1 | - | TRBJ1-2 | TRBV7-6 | CASSLLPQGGGYTF | TGTGCCAGCAGCTTACTCCCACAGGGGGGTGGCTACACCTTC
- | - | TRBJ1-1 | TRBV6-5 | CASSDAGAEAFF | TGTGCCAGCAGTGACGCAGGGGCTGAAGCTTTCTTT
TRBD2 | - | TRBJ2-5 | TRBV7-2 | CASSLGGGSTQETQYF | TGTGCCAGCAGCTTAGGTGGCGGGAGTACCCAAGAGACCCAGTACTTC
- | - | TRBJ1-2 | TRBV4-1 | CASSQDPWGGPGYTF | TGCGCCAGCAGCCAAGACCCCTGGGGGGGCCCCGGCTACACCTTC
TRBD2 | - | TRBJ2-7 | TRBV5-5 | CASSSSGGASYEQYF | TGTGCCAGCAGCTCGAGCGGGGGGGCGTCCTACGAGCAGTACTTC
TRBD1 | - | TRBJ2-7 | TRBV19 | CASSPRTGGYEQYF | TGTGCCAGTAGTCCGCGGACAGGGGGGTACGAGCAGTACTTC
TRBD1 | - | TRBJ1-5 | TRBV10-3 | CATEPGQGSNQPQHF | TGTGCCACTGAACCGGGACAGGGGAGCAATCAGCCCCAGCATTTT
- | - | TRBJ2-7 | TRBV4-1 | CASSLAQGKIAEQYF | TGCGCCAGCAGCTTGGCTCAGGGGAAGATCGCCGAGCAGTACTTC
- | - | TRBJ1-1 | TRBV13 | CASSLDRNTEAFF | TGTGCCAGCAGCTTAGACAGAAACACTGAAGCTTTCTTT
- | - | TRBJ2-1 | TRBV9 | CASSVELASSYNEQFF | TGTGCCAGCAGCGTAGAGCTAGCTAGCTCCTACAATGAGCAGTTCTTC
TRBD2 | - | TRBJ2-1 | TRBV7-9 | CASSFLSGTNNEQFF | TGTGCCAGCAGCTTTCTATCGGGGACTAACAATGAGCAGTTCTTC
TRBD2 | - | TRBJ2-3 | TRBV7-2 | CASSRVSGGAQGTQYF | TGTGCCAGCAGCCGAGTGAGCGGGGGGGCCCAGGGTACGCAGTATTTT
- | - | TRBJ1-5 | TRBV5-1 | CASSLDRDQPQHF | TGCGCCAGCAGCTTGGACAGGGATCAGCCCCAGCATTTT
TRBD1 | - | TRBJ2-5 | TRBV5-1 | CASSLAGQTQETQYF | TGCGCCAGCAGCTTGGCGGGACAGACCCAAGAGACCCAGTACTTC
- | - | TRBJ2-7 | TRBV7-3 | CASSRIAGLEQYF | TGTGCCAGCAGCCGTATCGCAGGACTCGAGCAGTACTTC